This T cell receptor beta chain was sequenced during a study of cytomegalovirus exposure and HLA in healthy donors. Study results and limitations: No immune exposure information besides CMV serostatus was available. Later on, a genetic analysis was performed. It linked a missense variant in DCLRE1C with V- and J-gene trimming of TCR beta.

The CDR3 contains 14 residues. V lost 6 bases to trimming and J lost 5 bases, with 13 bases between them. Germline CDR1 and CDR2: SEHNR and FQNEAQ (reference sequence). The PCR ran on 60 Vbeta and 13 Jbeta primers. Clones were read by immunoSEQ multiplex PCR, and TCRdb kept only the in-frame ones, dropping some. The sample lists roughly 90,000 clones, roughly four fifths seen once, with 3% to 4% in the top ten. On this clone: Its cognate antigen is unknown.

The specimen was PBMCs. The chain uses TRBV7-9 and TRBJ2-2; D perhaps matches TRBD2 (5 bases). The receptor was isolated from a young man in good health and CMV-seropositive. CDR3 coding DNA: TGTGCCAGCAGACTGACGGGCGGGACCGGGGAGCTGTTTTTT. This sequence encodes CASRLTGGTGELFF.